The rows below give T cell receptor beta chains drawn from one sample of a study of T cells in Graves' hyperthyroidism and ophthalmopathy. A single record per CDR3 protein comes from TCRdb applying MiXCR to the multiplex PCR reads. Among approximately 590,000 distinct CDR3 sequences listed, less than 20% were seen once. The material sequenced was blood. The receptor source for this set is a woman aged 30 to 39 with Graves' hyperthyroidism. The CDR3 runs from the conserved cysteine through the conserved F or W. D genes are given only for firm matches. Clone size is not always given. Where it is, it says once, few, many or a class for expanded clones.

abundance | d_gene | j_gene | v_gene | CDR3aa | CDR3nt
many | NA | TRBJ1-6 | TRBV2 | CASSVLKAPRLHF | TGTGCCAGCAGCGTCTTAAAAGCCCCACGCCTCCACTTT
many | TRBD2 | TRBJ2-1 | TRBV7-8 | CASSEPGLADYNEQFF | TGTGCCAGCAGCGAGCCGGGACTAGCGGACTACAATGAGCAGTTCTTC
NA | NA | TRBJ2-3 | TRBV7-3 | CASSPGEDTQYF | TGTGCCAGCAGCCCCGGGGAGGATACGCAGTATTTT
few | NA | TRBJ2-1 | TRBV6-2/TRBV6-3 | CASRDPSEHYNEQFF | TGTGCCAGCAGGGATCCGAGCGAGCATTACAATGAGCAGTTCTTC
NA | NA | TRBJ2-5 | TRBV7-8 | CASRVHREETQYF | TGTGCCAGCAGAGTTCACAGGGAAGAGACCCAGTACTTC
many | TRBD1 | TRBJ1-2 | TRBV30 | CAWSVQGAGGYTF | TGTGCCTGGAGTGTACAGGGGGCGGGTGGCTACACCTTC
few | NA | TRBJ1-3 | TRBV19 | CASSIGPRDTSSGNTIYF | TGTGCCAGTAGTATAGGACCTCGGGACACGAGCTCTGGAAACACCATATATTTT
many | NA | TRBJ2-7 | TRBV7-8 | CASSYDRTTYEQYF | TGTGCCAGCAGCTACGACAGGACTACCTACGAGCAGTACTTC
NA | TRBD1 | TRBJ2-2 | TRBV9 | CASSVDRGSGGELFF | TGTGCCAGCAGCGTGGACAGGGGATCGGGCGGGGAGCTGTTTTTT
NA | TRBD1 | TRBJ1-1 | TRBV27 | CASSSANRGPTEAFF | TGTGCCAGCAGTTCGGCTAACAGGGGGCCCACTGAAGCTTTCTTT
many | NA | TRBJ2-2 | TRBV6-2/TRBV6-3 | CASRKTGAAGELFF | TGTGCCAGCAGGAAAACAGGCGCAGCCGGGGAGCTGTTTTTT
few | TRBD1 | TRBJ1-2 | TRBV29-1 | CSVEGALRQGGYTF | TGCAGCGTTGAAGGGGCCCTGCGACAGGGGGGCTACACCTTC
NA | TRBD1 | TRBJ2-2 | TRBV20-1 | CSATLGTGNTGELFF | TGCAGTGCTACCTTAGGGACAGGGAACACCGGGGAGCTGTTTTTT
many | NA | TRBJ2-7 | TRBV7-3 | CASSLTSGGTYEQYF | TGTGCCAGCAGCTTAACGTCTGGCGGAACCTACGAGCAGTACTTC
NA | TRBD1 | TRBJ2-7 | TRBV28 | CASRRQGGDEQYF | TGTGCCAGCAGAAGACAGGGGGGCGACGAGCAGTACTTC
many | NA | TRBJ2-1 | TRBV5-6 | CASRLTDEQFF | TGTGCCAGCAGGTTGACGGATGAGCAGTTCTTC
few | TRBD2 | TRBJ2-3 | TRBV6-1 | CASALAGYTDTQYF | TGTGCCAGCGCACTAGCGGGGTACACAGATACGCAGTATTTT
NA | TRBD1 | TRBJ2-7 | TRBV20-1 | CSARETTGGGYEQYF | TGCAGTGCTAGAGAAACGACAGGGGGCGGCTACGAGCAGTACTTC
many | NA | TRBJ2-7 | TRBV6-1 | CASSSGEGTYEQYF | TGTGCCAGCAGCTCAGGTGAGGGGACCTACGAGCAGTACTTC
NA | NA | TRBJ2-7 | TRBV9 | CASSSRSEAYEQYF | TGTGCCAGCAGCTCCCGTAGTGAGGCATACGAGCAGTACTTC
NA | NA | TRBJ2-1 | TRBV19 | CASSIVGVGEQFF | TGTGCCAGTAGTATAGTTGGGGTCGGGGAGCAGTTCTTC
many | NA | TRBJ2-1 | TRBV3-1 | CASSQGAGTFGYNEQFF | TGTGCCAGCAGCCAAGGGGCAGGGACCTTTGGATACAATGAGCAGTTCTTC
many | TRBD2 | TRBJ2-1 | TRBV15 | CATSRGLAGANEQFF | TGTGCCACCAGCAGAGGTCTAGCGGGAGCAAATGAGCAGTTCTTC
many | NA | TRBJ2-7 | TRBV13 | CASSLSSVPYEQYF | TGTGCCAGCAGCTTATCTAGCGTTCCCTACGAGCAGTACTTC
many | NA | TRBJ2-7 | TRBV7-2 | CASSLLLARIDYEQYF | TGTGCCAGCAGCCTCCTTCTAGCGAGGATCGACTACGAGCAGTACTTC
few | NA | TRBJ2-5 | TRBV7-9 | CASSSPGPLKETQYF | TGTGCCAGCAGCTCCCCGGGGCCGTTGAAGGAGACCCAGTACTTC
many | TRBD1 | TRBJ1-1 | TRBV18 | CASSPTVDREAFF | TGTGCCAGCTCACCGACTGTCGACAGGGAGGCTTTCTTT
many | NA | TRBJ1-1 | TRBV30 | CAWTTTGSMNTEAFF | TGTGCCTGGACCACTACGGGCAGCATGAACACTGAAGCTTTCTTT
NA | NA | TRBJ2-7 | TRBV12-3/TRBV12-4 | CASSVDTETYEQYF | TGTGCCAGCAGTGTAGACACGGAGACCTACGAGCAGTACTTC
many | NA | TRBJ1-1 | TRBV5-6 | CASSLGWDTYEAFF | TGTGCCAGCAGCTTGGGCTGGGACACTTATGAAGCTTTCTTT
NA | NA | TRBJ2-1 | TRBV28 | CASISRAGSYNEQFF | TGTGCCAGCATCTCTAGGGCAGGGTCCTACAATGAGCAGTTCTTC
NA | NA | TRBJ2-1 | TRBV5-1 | CASSLVGFNEQFF | TGCGCCAGCAGCTTGGTAGGTTTCAATGAGCAGTTCTTC
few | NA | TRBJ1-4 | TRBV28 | CASYTPGNEKLFF | TGTGCCAGCTACACCCCGGGTAATGAAAAACTGTTTTTT
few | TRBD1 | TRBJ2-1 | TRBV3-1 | CASSLRPGGVEQFF | TGTGCCAGCAGCCTTCGTCCAGGGGGCGTTGAGCAGTTCTTC
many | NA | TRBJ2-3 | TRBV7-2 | CASSLSAGARTDTQYF | TGTGCCAGCAGCTTATCGGCGGGGGCTCGCACAGATACGCAGTATTTT
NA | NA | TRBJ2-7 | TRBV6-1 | CASRGLVYEQYF | TGTGCCAGCCGGGGATTAGTCTACGAGCAGTACTTC
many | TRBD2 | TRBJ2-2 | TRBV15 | CATSRRGLAGATGELFF | TGTGCCACCAGCAGAAGGGGACTAGCGGGCGCCACCGGGGAGCTGTTTTTT
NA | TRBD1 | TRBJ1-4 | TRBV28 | CATTLGQGNEKLFF | TGTGCCACCACCCTGGGACAGGGGAATGAAAAACTGTTTTTT
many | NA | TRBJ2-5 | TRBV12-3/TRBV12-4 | CASSLGEWVETQYF | TGTGCCAGCAGTTTAGGAGAGTGGGTAGAGACCCAGTACTTC
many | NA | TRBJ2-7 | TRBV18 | CASSPRTPSYEQYF | TGTGCCAGCTCACCAAGGACACCCTCCTACGAGCAGTACTTC
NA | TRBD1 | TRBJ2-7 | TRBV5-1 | CASSFDRGPYEQYF | TGCGCCAGCAGCTTCGACAGGGGCCCCTACGAGCAGTACTTC